Listed below are T cell receptor beta chains from one sample, sequenced in a study of blood T cell repertoires in COVID-19. Data came from immunoSEQ multiplex PCR; TCRdb stores just in-frame clones and leaves some out. The sample holds 45,000 to 50,000 clones, 80% to 90% seen once. Specimen: peripheral blood. The receptors originated from a man aged 50 or older with acute or convalescent COVID-19. Both conserved end residues are part of each CDR3. D genes are given only for firm matches. Clone sizes are given selectively: once, few, many, or a class where the clone is expanded.

J gene: TRBJ1-3; clone size: -; V gene: TRBV11-2; D gene: -; CDR3 DNA: TGTGCCAGCAGCTCGAAGGGGTTCTTTGGAAACACCATATATTTT; CDR3 protein: CASSSKGFFGNTIYF
J gene: TRBJ2-7; clone size: -; V gene: TRBV19; D gene: TRBD1; CDR3 DNA: TGTGCCAGTCGACGGCAGGGGGACTACGAGCAGTACTTC; CDR3 protein: CASRRQGDYEQYF
J gene: TRBJ2-5; clone size: -; V gene: TRBV6-6; D gene: TRBD2; CDR3 DNA: TGTGCCAGCAGTAATCCAGGGAGGGCGGAGACCCAGTACTTC; CDR3 protein: CASSNPGRAETQYF
J gene: TRBJ1-2; clone size: once; V gene: TRBV28; D gene: -; CDR3 DNA: TGTGCCATCCCATCACTCAACTATGGCTACACCTTC; CDR3 protein: CAIPSLNYGYTF
J gene: TRBJ1-2; clone size: -; V gene: TRBV20-1; D gene: -; CDR3 DNA: TGCAGTGCTAGGAGCGGCTATGGCTACACCTTC; CDR3 protein: CSARSGYGYTF
J gene: TRBJ1-1; clone size: -; V gene: TRBV11-2; D gene: TRBD1; CDR3 DNA: TGTGCCAGCAGCCAAGGACAGGGTGGAGCTTTCTTT; CDR3 protein: CASSQGQGGAFF
J gene: TRBJ1-5; clone size: -; V gene: TRBV5-5; D gene: -; CDR3 DNA: TGTGCCAGCGCCCCGGACGGGGATATACATCAGCCCCAGCATTTT; CDR3 protein: CASAPDGDIHQPQHF
J gene: TRBJ1-1; clone size: few; V gene: TRBV5-1; D gene: -; CDR3 DNA: TGCGCCAGCAGCTTACAGGATAGGAACACTGAAGCTTTCTTT; CDR3 protein: CASSLQDRNTEAFF
J gene: TRBJ2-7; clone size: -; V gene: TRBV7-8; D gene: -; CDR3 DNA: TGTGCCAGCAGCCCTGAGACTAGTTACGAGCAGTACTTC; CDR3 protein: CASSPETSYEQYF
J gene: TRBJ2-3; clone size: -; V gene: TRBV19; D gene: TRBD2; CDR3 DNA: TGTGCCAGTAGTATTCAGACTAGCGGAGACACAGATACGCAGTATTTT; CDR3 protein: CASSIQTSGDTDTQYF
J gene: TRBJ1-4; clone size: -; V gene: TRBV30; D gene: TRBD1; CDR3 DNA: TGTGCCTGGAGTATGATCCCGGGACAGGGCCGGGGTGAAAAACTGTTTTTT; CDR3 protein: CAWSMIPGQGRGEKLFF
J gene: TRBJ2-1; clone size: -; V gene: TRBV27; D gene: TRBD2; CDR3 DNA: TGTGCCAGCAGTTCAATCCGACTAGCGGGAGCTATTTTTGAGCAGTTCTTC; CDR3 protein: CASSSIRLAGAIFEQFF
J gene: TRBJ2-7; clone size: -; V gene: TRBV28; D gene: -; CDR3 DNA: TGTGCCAGCAGTTCCCGACAGAGCTACACCTACGAGCAGTACTTC; CDR3 protein: CASSSRQSYTYEQYF
J gene: TRBJ1-2; clone size: -; V gene: TRBV2; D gene: -; CDR3 DNA: TGTGCCAGCAGTGTAACTTGGGACAAGAACTATGGCTACACCTTC; CDR3 protein: CASSVTWDKNYGYTF
J gene: TRBJ1-1; clone size: -; V gene: TRBV6-5; D gene: -; CDR3 DNA: TGTGCCAGCAGTTACTCTGGGGGCAATGGAGCTTTCTTT; CDR3 protein: CASSYSGGNGAFF
J gene: TRBJ2-3; clone size: -; V gene: TRBV6-5; D gene: -; CDR3 DNA: TGTGCCAGCAGTACAGGGAATACGCAGTATTTT; CDR3 protein: CASSTGNTQYF
J gene: TRBJ2-1; clone size: few; V gene: TRBV19; D gene: -; CDR3 DNA: TGTGCCAGTAACCCGATGGGCGTTAACAATGAGCAGTTCTTC; CDR3 protein: CASNPMGVNNEQFF
J gene: TRBJ2-5; clone size: -; V gene: TRBV25-1; D gene: -; CDR3 DNA: TGTGCCAGCTTGTTAGGGGGGACCCAGTACTTC; CDR3 protein: CASLLGGTQYF
J gene: TRBJ2-1; clone size: -; V gene: TRBV18; D gene: TRBD2; CDR3 DNA: TGTGCCAGCTCACCACCGAGGGCTAGCGGGAGCTTAAATGAGCAGTTCTTC; CDR3 protein: CASSPPRASGSLNEQFF
J gene: TRBJ2-3; clone size: -; V gene: TRBV6-5; D gene: -; CDR3 DNA: TGTGCCACCTTGGTAAGAGGTCAGGGGCCAGATACGCAGTATTTT; CDR3 protein: CATLVRGQGPDTQYF
J gene: TRBJ2-2; clone size: -; V gene: TRBV9; D gene: TRBD2; CDR3 DNA: TGTGCCAGCAGCCTTCCGCGGGGGACTACCCCTTACACCGGGGAGCTGTTTTTT; CDR3 protein: CASSLPRGTTPYTGELFF
J gene: TRBJ2-7; clone size: -; V gene: TRBV28; D gene: TRBD2; CDR3 DNA: TGTGCCAGCACCCGACTAGCGGGAGACTACGAGCAGTACTTC; CDR3 protein: CASTRLAGDYEQYF
J gene: TRBJ1-1; clone size: -; V gene: TRBV7-9; D gene: TRBD1; CDR3 DNA: TGTGCCAGCAGCCCCTGGACAGGGGTGGCTTTCTTT; CDR3 protein: CASSPWTGVAFF
J gene: TRBJ1-2; clone size: once; V gene: TRBV3-1/TRBV3-2; D gene: TRBD1; CDR3 DNA: TGTGCCAGCAGCCAGGGGACAGGGGTCTATGGCTACACCTTC; CDR3 protein: CASSQGTGVYGYTF
J gene: TRBJ1-2; clone size: once; V gene: TRBV27; D gene: TRBD1; CDR3 DNA: TGTGCCAGCAGTGAGCAGGGGGCTGGGAACTATGGCTACACCTTC; CDR3 protein: CASSEQGAGNYGYTF
J gene: TRBJ2-3; clone size: -; V gene: TRBV7-6; D gene: -; CDR3 DNA: TGTGCCAGCAGCCGTCTCACAGATACGCAGTATTTT; CDR3 protein: CASSRLTDTQYF